This T cell receptor beta chain was identified in a study of OX40 agonist ivuxolimab in advanced cancers. The overall study: Partial responses occurred in three patients (one hepatocellular carcinoma, two cutaneous melanoma).

Data came from immunoSEQ multiplex PCR; TCRdb stores just in-frame clones and leaves some out. The table includes 60,000 to 70,000 clones, roughly 90% detected once. The CDR3 sequence is 14 residues long. Germline CDR1 and CDR2: SNHLY and FYNNEI. Trimming took off 5 bases at V and 0 bases at J, with 5 bases between the two ends. The rearrangement joins TRBV2 to TRBJ2-6; D unclear. This TCR was recovered from an adult with an advanced solid tumor such as melanoma, head and neck, liver or kidney cancer. Sequenced here: CD4+ or CD8+ T cells sorted from blood, sampled in a trial of the OX40 agonist ivuxolimab. In DNA, the CDR3 is TGTGCCAGCAGTCGGAACTCTGGGGCCAACGTCCTGACTTTC. It yields the protein CASSRNSGANVLTF. The variable domain in full, with the rest retrieved from reference TRBV2 and TRBJ2-6, is EPEVTQTPSHQVTQMGQEVILRCVPISNHLYFYWYRQILGQKVEFLVSFYNNEISEKSEIFDDQFSVERPDGSNFTLKIRSTKLEDSAMYFCASSRNSGANVLTFGAGSRLTVL.